The 26 T cell receptor beta chains reported below all come from one sample, sequenced in a study of T cells in Graves' hyperthyroidism and ophthalmopathy. Authors of the study amplified TCR beta CDR3 regions from RNA transcripts. TCR CDR3 underwent first-round RT-PCR with the HTBI primer set. TCRdb reanalysed the multiplex PCR reads using MiXCR and keeps one entry per CDR3 protein. The sample shows hundreds of thousands of distinct CDR3 sequences, nearly 45% of them seen only once. The sample was peripheral blood or thyroid tissue (not recorded which). Receptor source: an adult man with Graves' disease, either hyperthyroidism or ophthalmopathy (not recorded which).

This clonotype was seen a few times. This chain uses TRBV12-5 with TRBJ1-5; TRBD1 might be the D (5 bases). This CDR3 region has 15 residues. CDR1 is LGHNT, CDR2 FRNRAP, per germline. Trimming left V 6 bases short and J 2 bases short, with 14 bases between. CDR3 sequence reads: CASGGGFMGNQPQHF. The CDR3, as DNA: TGTGCTAGTGGCGGGGGATTTATGGGCAATCAGCCCCAGCATTTT.

This clonotype was detected ten times or more. V gene TRBV7-9 combines with J gene TRBJ2-5; weak D call: TRBD2 (6 bases). The V gene's germline CDR1 is SEHNR and CDR2 FQNEAQ (reference sequence). V lost 2 bases, J lost 4 bases, and 11 bases lay in between. CDR3 size: 14 residues. CDR3 sequence: CASSLPGERETQYF. CDR3 nucleotide sequence: TGTGCCAGCAGCTTACCGGGGGAACGAGAGACCCAGTACTTC.

The chain combines TRBV2 with TRBJ1-5; D possibly corresponds to TRBD1 (6 bases). This CDR3 comprises 14 residues. V dropped 6 bases and J dropped 4 bases, with 13 bases sitting between them. CDR1 and CDR2 (germline): SNHLY, FYNNEI. CDR3 nucleotides: TGTGCCAGCAGCCCACAGGGTTGGAATCAGCCCCAGCATTTT. It yields the protein CASSPQGWNQPQHF.

This chain uses TRBV7-9 with TRBJ2-7; D is ambiguous. The germline V gene has CDR1 SEHNR and CDR2 FQNEAQ (reference sequence). This CDR3 is built from 16 residues. V lost 0 bases and J lost 0, with 12 bases in between. The chain's CDR3 is CASSLAPSSGSYEQYF. The CDR3 DNA reads TGTGCCAGCAGCTTAGCGCCGAGTTCGGGCTCCTACGAGCAGTACTTC.

A remark on this clonotype: Germline is not matched at one junction end, which may reflect a read error. The chain is built from TRBV13 and TRBJ1-2; D is possibly TRBD1 (5 bases). The CDR3 is 14 amino acids. The germline V gene has CDR1 PRHDT and CDR2 FYEKMQ (reference sequence). CDR3 residues: CASRLLGPNYCYTF. The CDR3 DNA is TGTGCCAGCAGGTTATTGGGGCCTAACTATTGCTACACCTTC.

This clonotype has ten or more counts. V is TRBV10-3 and J is TRBJ2-7; D is perhaps TRBD2 (5 bases). CDR1 is ENHRY, CDR2 SYGVKD, per germline. CDR3 size: 12 residues. V lost 10 bases, J lost 3 bases, and 13 bases lay in between. The CDR3 region is CATAELDYEQYF. For the CDR3, the DNA is TGTGCCACCGCCGAACTAGACTACGAGCAGTACTTC.

This clonotype has a handful of counts. V usage is TRBV20-1 and J usage is TRBJ2-7; maybe TRBD1 (6 bases). The CDR3 is 14 amino acids. V gave up 3 bases and J gave up 6 bases, with 18 bases separating them. Germline V gene data show CDR1 as DFQATT and CDR2 as SNEGSKA (reference sequence). CDR3 residues: CSARLGQGKREQYF. The CDR3 coding sequence is TGCAGTGCTAGGCTTGGGCAGGGGAAGCGCGAGCAGTACTTC.

The genes are TRBV7-9 and TRBJ2-1; tentative D call: TRBD2 (5 bases). The germline CDR1 and CDR2 sequences are SEHNR and FQNEAQ (reference sequence). V was clipped by 0 bases and J by 4 bases, with 7 bases between them. The CDR3 covers 14 residues. The CDR3 DNA is TGTGCCAGCAGCTTAGCCCGGGGTTACAATGAGCAGTTCTTC. Protein: CASSLARGYNEQFF. The full variable domain, rest sourced from reference TRBV7-9 and TRBJ2-1, is DTGVSQNPRHKITKRGQNVTFRCDPISEHNRLYWYRQTLGQGPEFLTYFQNEAQLEKSRLLSDRFSAERPKGSFSTLEIQRTEQGDSAMYLCASSLARGYNEQFFGPGTRLTVL.

The J gene is TRBJ2-7, the V gene TRBV20-1, with a weak D call TRBD1 (6 bases). V was clipped by 6 bases and J by 1 base, with 19 bases between them. CDR3 length: 15 residues. Germline CDR1 is DFQATT and CDR2 is SNEGSKA (reference sequence). The CDR3 region is CSARDKALLSYEQYF. Here the CDR3 DNA reads TGCAGTGCCAGGGACAAGGCCCTATTATCCTACGAGCAGTACTTC.

V is TRBV5-1 and J is TRBJ1-4; D is ambiguous. Trimming left V 2 bases short and J 7 bases short, with 15 bases between. The germline V gene encodes CDR1 SGHRS and CDR2 YFSETQ. CDR3 length equals 15 residues. CDR3 amino acids: CASSLGPHQGEKLFF. As DNA, the CDR3 is TGCGCCAGCAGCTTAGGGCCCCACCAAGGTGAAAAACTGTTTTTT.

This chain joins TRBV29-1 and TRBJ1-5; 8 positions match TRBD1. Looked up from germline, CDR1 is SQVTM and CDR2 is ANQGSEA. The CDR3 extends over 14 amino acids. Unmatched junction bases numbered 9, after V lost 6 bases and J lost 5 bases. The CDR3 is CSVATGTGYQPQHF. The CDR3 DNA is TGCAGCGTAGCTACCGGGACAGGTTATCAGCCCCAGCATTTT. The full variable domain, its missing parts supplied by reference TRBV29-1 and TRBJ1-5, is SAVISQKPSRDICQRGTSLTIQCQVDSQVTMMFWYRQQPGQSLTLIATANQGSEATYESGFVIDKFPISRPNLTFSTLTVSNMSPEDSSIYLCSVATGTGYQPQHFGDGTRLSIL.

Only a few counts were recorded for this clonotype. The junction and the germline gene differ at one end; a read error may be behind it. The rearrangement links TRBV7-9 to TRBJ2-7; 10 bases align to TRBD1. CDR1 and CDR2 from the germline V gene are SEHNR and FQNEAQ (reference sequence). The CDR3 is 13 residues long. The CDR3 DNA is TGTGCCAGCAGCTTCACTACCGGGACAGGGGTTGACTTC. This encodes CASSFTTGTGVDF.

With regard to this clonotype: Just one base apart from a much larger clone, this may be a read error. The chain carries TRBV7-9 and TRBJ2-7, with D unclear. Looked up from germline, CDR1 is SEHNR and CDR2 is FQNEAQ (reference sequence). CDR3 length: 14 residues. The DNA for the CDR3 is TGTGCCAGCAGCTTAGTCGGGCGGACGAACGAGCGGTACTTC. Protein product: CASSLVGRTNERYF.

There are a few counts of this clonotype. The chain employs TRBV9 and TRBJ1-6; no firm D call. Germline V gene lookup returns CDR1 SGDLS and CDR2 YYNGEE. The CDR3 contains 13 residues. V dropped 4 bases and J dropped 7 bases, with 9 bases sitting between them. The chain's CDR3 is CASSQVGNSPLHF. CDR3 nucleotides: TGTGCCAGCAGCCAAGTCGGGAATTCACCCCTCCACTTT.

The rearrangement uses TRBV7-9 and TRBJ2-3, with D tentatively TRBD2 (6 bases). Germline V gene data show CDR1 as SEHNR and CDR2 as FQNEAQ (reference sequence). The V end was cut by 5 bases, the J end by 3 bases, with 15 bases between. The CDR3 consists of 15 residues. For the CDR3, the DNA is TGTGCCAGCAGCCCATCGGGACTTCTAACAGATACGCAGTATTTT. Translated: CASSPSGLLTDTQYF.

This clonotype was observed a handful of times. The chain uses TRBV7-2 and TRBJ2-7, with D possibly called TRBD1 or TRBD2 (5 bases each). The V gene lost 6 bases and the J gene lost 2 bases, with 17 bases spanning the gap. This CDR3 contains 15 residues. Germline V gives CDR1 SGHTA, CDR2 FQGNSA. CDR3 coding DNA: TGTGCCAGCAGTCACGGGGCCGTACTAACCTACGAGCAGTACTTC. This encodes CASSHGAVLTYEQYF.

This clonotype was seen only a few times. The chain recombines TRBV15 with TRBJ2-3, with D uncertain. Germline V gene sequence: CDR1 LNHNV, CDR2 YYDKDF (reference sequence). CDR3 length equals 14 residues. Trimming took 3 bases from V and 0 from J, leaving 7 bases between them. Here the CDR3 reads CATSSGWSTDTQYF. The CDR3 DNA reads as TGTGCCACCAGCAGTGGGTGGAGCACAGATACGCAGTATTTT.

This clonotype was observed at least ten times. CDR3 bases: TGTGCCAGCAGTGCAGACAGGGCTCGCACCGGGGAGCTGTTTTTT. This encodes CASSADRARTGELFF. V usage is TRBV25-1 and J usage is TRBJ2-2; 7 nucleotides line up with TRBD1. Germline V lookup: CDR1 MGHDK, CDR2 SYGVNS. V lost 4 bases to trimming and J lost 4 bases; unmatched junction nucleotides: 6. This CDR3 region has 15 residues.

This clonotype showed up just once. This chain uses TRBV5-4 with TRBJ2-5; 8 nucleotides match TRBD1. The J call is in doubt because the DNA end fits TRBJ2-1 better. The germline CDR1 and CDR2 sequences are SGHNT and YYREEE (reference sequence). The CDR3 extends over 14 amino acids. The CDR3 loop reads CASSSSTGADEQFF. For the CDR3, the DNA is TGTGCCAGCAGCAGCTCGACAGGGGCGGATGAGCAGTTCTTC.

A word on this clonotype: The junction does not match germline at one end; this may be a read error. V gene TRBV10-2 combines with J gene TRBJ1-3; D gene unclear. From germline, CDR1 is WSHSY and CDR2 SAAADI. The CDR3 has 16 residues. The CDR3: CASSPTLKMPGNTIYF. As DNA, the CDR3 is TGTGCCAGCTCACCTACCCTCAAGATGCCTGGAAACACCATATATTTT.

The rearrangement links TRBV6-5 to TRBJ2-7; TRBD1 agrees at 9 bases. With 7 bases clipped from V and 6 bases from J, the junction kept 7 bases outside the gene matches. Germline V gene lookup returns CDR1 MNHEY and CDR2 SVGAGI. This CDR3 region has 13 residues. The CDR3 sequence is CASTRDREGEQYF. The DNA of the CDR3 is TGTGCCAGCACGAGGGACAGGGAAGGCGAGCAGTACTTC.

The rearrangement links TRBV12-3 or TRBV12-4 to TRBJ1-1; D gene unclear. The CDR3 extends over 13 amino acids. V gave up 2 bases and J gave up 6 bases, with 10 bases separating them. The CDR3 region is CASSLRQNAEAFF. In DNA form, the CDR3 reads TGTGCCAGCAGTTTACGACAAAACGCTGAAGCTTTCTTT.

A few counts support this clonotype. This may come from a read error, since a much larger clone is one base off. The V and J genes are TRBV2 and TRBJ1-5; D uncertain. V was cut by 2 bases and J by 2 bases, with 7 bases left in between. This CDR3 region has 14 residues. Looked up from germline, CDR1 is SNHLY and CDR2 is FYNNEI. The CDR3 spells CASSENMGNQPQHF. The CDR3 DNA is TGTGCCAGCAGTGAAAACATGGGCAATCAGCCCCAGCATTTT.

This clonotype was seen repeatedly, ten times or more. The chain couples TRBV5-4 to TRBJ1-2, with D maybe TRBD1 (6 bases). The CDR3 runs to 14 residues. Trimming left V 3 bases short and J 3 bases short, with 12 bases between. CDR1 and CDR2 from the germline V gene are SGHNT and YYREEE (reference sequence). CDR3 protein: CASSWGRGDYGYTF. The CDR3 nucleotides are TGTGCCAGCAGCTGGGGCAGGGGCGACTATGGCTACACCTTC.

Concerning this clonotype itself: The junction does not match germline at one end; this may be a read error. V gene TRBV7-2 combines with J gene TRBJ1-2, with TRBD1 matching 8 bases. Germline V gene lookup returns CDR1 SGHTA and CDR2 FQGNSA. The CDR3 loop spans 15 amino acids. The CDR3 region has the DNA TGCGCCAGCAGCCGACTGCAGGGGGCTGGCTATGGCTACACCTTC. It translates to CASSRLQGAGYGYTF.

The chain combines TRBV19 with TRBJ1-5; no firm D call. Germline assignment: CDR1 LNHDA and CDR2 SQIVND (reference sequence). This CDR3 region has 14 residues. The V and J ends lost 3 bases and 6 bases respectively, with 12 bases between them. CDR3 nucleotide sequence: TGTGCCAGTAGTATTTACGGGGTACGTCAGCCCCAGCATTTT. This translates into CASSIYGVRQPQHF.